This TCR beta chain was retrieved from a study of early T cells in non-severe SARS-CoV-2 infection. Study information: Sequencing was performed on bulk RNA from unsorted whole blood, leaving chains unpaired.

This CDR3 spans 15 amino acids. V lost 0 bases and J lost 6, with 9 bases in between. CDR1 and CDR2 from the germline V gene are MNHEY and SVGAGI. This clonotype was counted between two and nine times. Attachment of unique molecular identifiers was made to individual cDNA molecules. MiXCR, run by TCRdb on the 5' RACE reads, gives a single entry per CDR3 protein. The sample lists 70,000 or so distinct CDR3 sequences; roughly 15% were seen once. Sequencing input: whole blood. This receptor was identified in an adult who was a healthcare worker with PCR-confirmed SARS-CoV-2 infection or an uninfected control (not recorded which). The chain links TRBV6-5 to TRBJ1-6; the D gene is possibly TRBD1 (5 bases). The CDR3: CASSYSGRGNSPLHF. The CDR3, as DNA: TGTGCCAGCAGTTACTCGGGACGGGGTAATTCACCCCTCCACTTT.